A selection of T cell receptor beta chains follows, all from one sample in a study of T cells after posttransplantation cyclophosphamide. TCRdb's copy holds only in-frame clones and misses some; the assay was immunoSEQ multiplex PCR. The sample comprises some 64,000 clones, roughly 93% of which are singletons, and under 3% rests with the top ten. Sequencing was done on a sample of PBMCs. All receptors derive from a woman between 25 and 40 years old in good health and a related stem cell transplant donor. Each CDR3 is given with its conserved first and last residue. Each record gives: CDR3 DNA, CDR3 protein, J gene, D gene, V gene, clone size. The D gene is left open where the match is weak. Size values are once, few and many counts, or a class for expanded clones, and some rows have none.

CDR3 DNA: TGTGCCAGCAGTTTAACTAGCGGGGGTACCTACGAGCAGTACTTC
CDR3 protein: CASSLTSGGTYEQYF
J gene: TRBJ2-7
D gene: TRBD2
V gene: TRBV7-2
clone size: once

CDR3 DNA: TGTGCCAGCAGTTTAAGGAGGGACATTGAGCAGTTCTTC
CDR3 protein: CASSLRRDIEQFF
J gene: TRBJ2-1
D gene: .
V gene: TRBV27
clone size: .

CDR3 DNA: TGCGCCAGCAGCCTGGCGCCGCCGGGAAACACTGAAGCTTTCTTT
CDR3 protein: CASSLAPPGNTEAFF
J gene: TRBJ1-1
D gene: .
V gene: TRBV5-1
clone size: .

CDR3 DNA: TGTGCCAGCAGTTACTCGCGGGTAGCGAACACCGGGGAGCTGTTTTTT
CDR3 protein: CASSYSRVANTGELFF
J gene: TRBJ2-2
D gene: .
V gene: TRBV6-6
clone size: once

CDR3 DNA: TGTGCCAGCAGGAATACAGGGAAGGGTACTGAAGCTTTCTTT
CDR3 protein: CASRNTGKGTEAFF
J gene: TRBJ1-1
D gene: .
V gene: TRBV14
clone size: .

CDR3 DNA: TGTGCCAGCTCACCACCGGGCAAGAGAGGTGACGGATATGGCTACACCTTC
CDR3 protein: CASSPPGKRGDGYGYTF
J gene: TRBJ1-2
D gene: .
V gene: TRBV18
clone size: .

CDR3 DNA: TGTGCCAGCAGACAGCGGACAGGGCGGGAGACCCAGTACTTC
CDR3 protein: CASRQRTGRETQYF
J gene: TRBJ2-5
D gene: TRBD1
V gene: TRBV6-5
clone size: few

CDR3 DNA: TGCGCCAGCAGCCCTCCAAGCGGGGGGGCTTACAATGAGCAGTTCTTC
CDR3 protein: CASSPPSGGAYNEQFF
J gene: TRBJ2-1
D gene: TRBD2
V gene: TRBV5-1
clone size: .

CDR3 DNA: TGCGCCAGCAGCCAAGAAATCCAGCAGGGGGCGCGCGAAAAACTGTTTTTT
CDR3 protein: CASSQEIQQGAREKLFF
J gene: TRBJ1-4
D gene: TRBD1
V gene: TRBV4-3
clone size: .

CDR3 DNA: TGTGCCAGCAGCTTAGACGGGTACGTTGACGGGGTCAGCTCCTACAATGAGCAGTTCTTC
CDR3 protein: CASSLDGYVDGVSSYNEQFF
J gene: TRBJ2-1
D gene: .
V gene: TRBV11-2
clone size: once

CDR3 DNA: TGTGCCAGCAGCGTTGGCCCCCCGGGGCCTGGAAACACCATATATTTT
CDR3 protein: CASSVGPPGPGNTIYF
J gene: TRBJ1-3
D gene: .
V gene: TRBV9
clone size: once

CDR3 DNA: TGTGCCTGGAGCCCCCTGGGACAGGCGAACACCGGGGAGCTGTTTTTT
CDR3 protein: CAWSPLGQANTGELFF
J gene: TRBJ2-2
D gene: TRBD1
V gene: TRBV30
clone size: .

CDR3 DNA: TGTGCCAGCAGTTACTCGTTAGGGTCGGGCACAGATACGCAGTATTTT
CDR3 protein: CASSYSLGSGTDTQYF
J gene: TRBJ2-3
D gene: .
V gene: TRBV6-5
clone size: .

CDR3 DNA: TGCGCCAGCAGGGCTGGTGGGGGGTCATTCAGCAGAGCTTTCTTT
CDR3 protein: CASRAGGGSFSRAFF
J gene: TRBJ1-1
D gene: .
V gene: TRBV4-1
clone size: .

CDR3 DNA: TGTGCCAGCAGCCTCCTTGGGACAGGGTACAATGAGCAGTTCTTC
CDR3 protein: CASSLLGTGYNEQFF
J gene: TRBJ2-1
D gene: TRBD1
V gene: TRBV7-9
clone size: .

CDR3 DNA: TGTGCCAGTAGTAGCATAACAGGGGCAGATACGCAGTATTTT
CDR3 protein: CASSSITGADTQYF
J gene: TRBJ2-3
D gene: TRBD1
V gene: TRBV19
clone size: .

CDR3 DNA: TGTGCCAGCAGCCGATACCGACAGGGCGTGCATTTTAATCAGCCCCAGCATTTT
CDR3 protein: CASSRYRQGVHFNQPQHF
J gene: TRBJ1-5
D gene: TRBD1
V gene: TRBV16
clone size: .

CDR3 DNA: TGTGCCAGCAGCTTAACAGGGAGGACCTACGAGCAGTACTTC
CDR3 protein: CASSLTGRTYEQYF
J gene: TRBJ2-7
D gene: .
V gene: TRBV5-6
clone size: .

CDR3 DNA: TGTGCCAGCAGCTTAGATATAGCGGGGGAGCTCAACACAGATACGCAGTATTTT
CDR3 protein: CASSLDIAGELNTDTQYF
J gene: TRBJ2-3
D gene: TRBD2
V gene: TRBV7-6
clone size: .

CDR3 DNA: TGTGCCAGCAGCGTCCCCGCGGGGGGCCATGAGACCCAGTACTTC
CDR3 protein: CASSVPAGGHETQYF
J gene: TRBJ2-5
D gene: TRBD2
V gene: TRBV9
clone size: .

CDR3 DNA: TGTGCCAGCAGCTCCGGAGGGGGGGCATCCTACGAGCAGTACTTC
CDR3 protein: CASSSGGGASYEQYF
J gene: TRBJ2-7
D gene: .
V gene: TRBV7-9
clone size: .

CDR3 DNA: TGTGCCAGCAGCTTGGGGCTGGCAGGGGCCTATAATTCACCCCTCCACTTT
CDR3 protein: CASSLGLAGAYNSPLHF
J gene: TRBJ1-6
D gene: .
V gene: TRBV5-4
clone size: .

CDR3 DNA: TGTGCCAGCAGTTTAGGGGCTAACACTGAAGCTTTCTTT
CDR3 protein: CASSLGANTEAFF
J gene: TRBJ1-1
D gene: .
V gene: TRBV28
clone size: .

CDR3 DNA: TGTGCCAGCAGCTTAGGTCCGGGAATCGTAAACAATGAGCAGTTCTTC
CDR3 protein: CASSLGPGIVNNEQFF
J gene: TRBJ2-1
D gene: .
V gene: TRBV7-8
clone size: .

CDR3 DNA: TGTGCCTGGAGTCGGGGGGGCACCGAGACTTCACCCCTCCACTTT
CDR3 protein: CAWSRGGTETSPLHF
J gene: TRBJ1-6
D gene: .
V gene: TRBV30
clone size: .

CDR3 DNA: TGTGCCAGCAGTGCCTCGACAGGGGGCTTAGAGACCCAGTACTTC
CDR3 protein: CASSASTGGLETQYF
J gene: TRBJ2-5
D gene: TRBD1
V gene: TRBV6-1
clone size: .

CDR3 DNA: TGTGCCAGCAGGAGACAGGGGGCCTTCCAAGAGACCCAGTACTTC
CDR3 protein: CASRRQGAFQETQYF
J gene: TRBJ2-5
D gene: TRBD1
V gene: TRBV27
clone size: .

CDR3 DNA: TGTGCCAGTAGTACCAAGGGGCTAAGGAATGAAAAACTGTTTTTT
CDR3 protein: CASSTKGLRNEKLFF
J gene: TRBJ1-4
D gene: .
V gene: TRBV19
clone size: .

CDR3 DNA: TGTGCCAGTAGTTCTCTGGAGGGGGTTTCCTACGAGCAGTACTTC
CDR3 protein: CASSSLEGVSYEQYF
J gene: TRBJ2-7
D gene: .
V gene: TRBV19
clone size: .

CDR3 DNA: TGCGCCAGCAGGAGCGGACAGGGAATTTACTACGAGCAGTACTTC
CDR3 protein: CASRSGQGIYYEQYF
J gene: TRBJ2-7
D gene: TRBD1
V gene: TRBV5-1
clone size: .

CDR3 DNA: TGTGCCAGCAGCCAAGATACCGGACAGTTAAGTAATACGCAGTATTTT
CDR3 protein: CASSQDTGQLSNTQYF
J gene: TRBJ2-3
D gene: .
V gene: TRBV4-2
clone size: .

CDR3 DNA: TGTGCCAGCAGAGGGTGGATGAGGGGCTACGAGCAGTACTTC
CDR3 protein: CASRGWMRGYEQYF
J gene: TRBJ2-7
D gene: .
V gene: TRBV6-1
clone size: .